This T cell receptor beta chain appears in the sequencing data of a study of blood T cell repertoires in COVID-19. Study information: Samples representing acute and convalescent COVID-19 were sourced from the United States, Italy and Spain.

This table comes from immunoSEQ multiplex PCR, and its TCRdb copy is limited to in-frame clones, with some not included. The sample shows 55,000 to 75,000 clones, 86% of them seen only once. Trimming stripped 8 bases from V and 4 bases from J, with 14 bases between. The length of the CDR3 is 13 residues. Germline CDR1 and CDR2: SEHNR and FQNEAQ (reference sequence). This clone was seen a handful of times. The V and J genes are TRBV7-9 and TRBJ1-1; TRBD1 might be the D (5 bases). Sequenced material: peripheral blood. This TCR came from a man in his fifties with active COVID-19. DNA of the CDR3: TGTGCCAGCGCGCAGGGTTTTGTCACTGAAGCTTTCTTT. This translates into CASAQGFVTEAFF.